This record concerns one T cell receptor (beta chain) sequence. Antigen specificity is unknown. RNA in amounts of 0.5 to 1 ug was reverse transcribed with random hexamers. The TCR beta CDR3 was amplified by immunoSEQ multiplex PCR across 54 Vbeta, 13 Jbeta. Each CDR3 protein gets one entry after TCRdb re-called the immunoSEQ multiplex PCR reads with MiXCR. The sample comprises about 120,000 distinct CDR3 sequences, 94% of which are singletons, and around 0.1% rests with the top ten. The record originates from a study of CD8 T cells in Susac syndrome. Study outcomes and limitations: It was acknowledged in the study that the number of individuals who were included in its TCR sequencing and HLA analysis was relatively small.

Sequencing of TCR beta drew on CD8+ and CD4+ T cells from blood. CDR1 and CDR2 from the germline V gene are DFQATT and SNEGSKA (reference sequence). V shed 6 bases, J shed 5 bases, and the junction held 8 bases outside the gene matches. The CDR3 has 14 residues. The V call is TRBV20-1, the J call TRBJ2-2; TRBD2 matches at 8 bases. The receptor was isolated from a human donor in good health. The sample comprised CD4+ T cells from PBMCs. In DNA form, the CDR3 reads TGCAGTGCACTACCGGGACTAGGGACCGGGGAGCTGTTTTTT. It yields the protein CSALPGLGTGELFF.